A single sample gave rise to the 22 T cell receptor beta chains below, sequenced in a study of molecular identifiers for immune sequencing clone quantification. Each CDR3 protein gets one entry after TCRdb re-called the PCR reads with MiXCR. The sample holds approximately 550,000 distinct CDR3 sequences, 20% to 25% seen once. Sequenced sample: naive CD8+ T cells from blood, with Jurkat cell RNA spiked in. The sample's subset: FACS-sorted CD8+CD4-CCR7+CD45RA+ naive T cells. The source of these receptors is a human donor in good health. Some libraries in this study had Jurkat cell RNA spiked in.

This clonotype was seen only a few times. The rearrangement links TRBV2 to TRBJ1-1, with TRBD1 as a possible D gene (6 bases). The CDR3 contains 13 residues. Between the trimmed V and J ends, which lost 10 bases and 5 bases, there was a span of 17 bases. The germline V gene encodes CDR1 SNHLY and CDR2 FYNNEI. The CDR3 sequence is CAINEGGGTEAFF. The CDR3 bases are TGTGCCATCAATGAGGGGGGCGGGACTGAAGCTTTCTTT.

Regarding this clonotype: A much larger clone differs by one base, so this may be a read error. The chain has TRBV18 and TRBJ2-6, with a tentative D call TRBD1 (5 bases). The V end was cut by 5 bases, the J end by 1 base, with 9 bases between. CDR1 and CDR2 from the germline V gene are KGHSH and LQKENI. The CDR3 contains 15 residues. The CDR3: CASSSDKSGANVLTF. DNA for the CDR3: TGTGCCAGCTCATCGGACAAGTCTGGGGCCAACGTCCTGACTTTC.

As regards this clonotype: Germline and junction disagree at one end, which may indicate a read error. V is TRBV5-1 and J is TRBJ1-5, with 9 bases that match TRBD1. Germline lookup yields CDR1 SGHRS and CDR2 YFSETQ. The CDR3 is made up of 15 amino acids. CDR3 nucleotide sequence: TGCGCCAGCAACTTGGGACAGGGAAGCAATCAGCCCCAGCATTTT. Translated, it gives CASNLGQGSNQPQHF.

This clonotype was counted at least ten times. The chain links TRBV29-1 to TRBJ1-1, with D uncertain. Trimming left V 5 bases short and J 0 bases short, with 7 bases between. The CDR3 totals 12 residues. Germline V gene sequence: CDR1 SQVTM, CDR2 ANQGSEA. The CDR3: CSVFDVNTEAFF. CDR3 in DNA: TGCAGCGTTTTCGACGTGAACACTGAAGCTTTCTTT.

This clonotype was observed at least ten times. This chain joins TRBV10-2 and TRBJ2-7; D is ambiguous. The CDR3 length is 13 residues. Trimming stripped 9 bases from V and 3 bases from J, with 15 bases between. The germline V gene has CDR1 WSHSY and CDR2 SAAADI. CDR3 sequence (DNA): TGCGCCAGTTGTATCGGGCCTGGCTACGAGCAGTACTTC. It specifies CASCIGPGYEQYF.

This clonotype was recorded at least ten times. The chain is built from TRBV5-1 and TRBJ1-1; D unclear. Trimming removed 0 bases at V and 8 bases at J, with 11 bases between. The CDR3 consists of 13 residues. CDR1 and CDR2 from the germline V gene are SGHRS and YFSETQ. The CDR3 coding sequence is TGCGCCAGCAGCTTGGGTTTAGGGATGGAAGCTTTCTTT. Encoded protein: CASSLGLGMEAFF.

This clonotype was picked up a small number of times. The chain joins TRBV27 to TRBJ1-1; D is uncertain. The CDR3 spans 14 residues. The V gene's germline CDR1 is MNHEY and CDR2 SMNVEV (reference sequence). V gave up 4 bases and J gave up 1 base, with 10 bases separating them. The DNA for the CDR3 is TGTGCCAGCAGTTGGGGAGGACGGAACACTGAAGCTTTCTTT. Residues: CASSWGGRNTEAFF.

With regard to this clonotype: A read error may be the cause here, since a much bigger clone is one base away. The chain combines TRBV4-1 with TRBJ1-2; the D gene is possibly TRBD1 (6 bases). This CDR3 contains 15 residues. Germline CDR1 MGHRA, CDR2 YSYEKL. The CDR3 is CASSQEPGTTYGCTF. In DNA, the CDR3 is TGCGCCAGCAGCCAAGAGCCCGGGACAACCTATGGCTGCACCTTC.

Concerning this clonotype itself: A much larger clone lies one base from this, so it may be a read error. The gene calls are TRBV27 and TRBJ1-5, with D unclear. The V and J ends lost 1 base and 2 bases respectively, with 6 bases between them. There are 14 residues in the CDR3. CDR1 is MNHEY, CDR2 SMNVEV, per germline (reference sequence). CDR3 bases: TGTGCCAGCAGTTTATTCGGGGGCAATCAGCCCCAGCATTTT. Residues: CASSLFGGNQPQHF.

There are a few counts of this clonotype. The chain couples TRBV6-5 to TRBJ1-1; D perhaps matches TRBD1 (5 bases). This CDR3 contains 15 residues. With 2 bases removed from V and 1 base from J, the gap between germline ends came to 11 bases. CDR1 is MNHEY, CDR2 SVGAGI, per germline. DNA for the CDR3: TGTGCCAGCAGTTACACAATCCAGGGGAACACTGAAGCTTTCTTT. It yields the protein CASSYTIQGNTEAFF.

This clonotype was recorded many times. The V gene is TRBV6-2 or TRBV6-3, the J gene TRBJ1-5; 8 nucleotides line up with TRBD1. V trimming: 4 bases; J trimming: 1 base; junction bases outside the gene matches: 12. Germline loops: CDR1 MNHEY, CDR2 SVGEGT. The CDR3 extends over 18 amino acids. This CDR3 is CASSSISQGAWSNQPQHF. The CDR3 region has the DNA TGTGCCAGCAGTTCCATTTCCCAGGGGGCCTGGAGCAATCAGCCCCAGCATTTT.

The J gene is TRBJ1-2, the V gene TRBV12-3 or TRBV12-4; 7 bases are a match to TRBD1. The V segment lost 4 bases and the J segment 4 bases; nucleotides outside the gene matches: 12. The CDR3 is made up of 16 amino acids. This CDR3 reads CASSYSLTGTIYGYTF. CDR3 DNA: TGTGCCAGCAGTTATTCCCTGACAGGGACAATCTATGGCTACACCTTC.

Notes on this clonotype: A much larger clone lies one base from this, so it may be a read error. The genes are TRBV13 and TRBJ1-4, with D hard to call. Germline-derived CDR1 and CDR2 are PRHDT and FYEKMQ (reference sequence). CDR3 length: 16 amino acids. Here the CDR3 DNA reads TGTGCCGGCAGCCAGAACCCAGCCTTCACTAATGAAAAACTGTTTTTT. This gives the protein CAGSQNPAFTNEKLFF.

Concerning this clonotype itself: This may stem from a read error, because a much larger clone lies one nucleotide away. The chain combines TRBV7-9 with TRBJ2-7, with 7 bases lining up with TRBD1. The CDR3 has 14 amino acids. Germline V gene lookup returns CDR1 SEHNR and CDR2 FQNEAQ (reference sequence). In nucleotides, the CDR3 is TGTGCCAGCAGCTCCGGACAGGTGTCCTGCGAGCAGTACTTC. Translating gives CASSSGQVSCEQYF.

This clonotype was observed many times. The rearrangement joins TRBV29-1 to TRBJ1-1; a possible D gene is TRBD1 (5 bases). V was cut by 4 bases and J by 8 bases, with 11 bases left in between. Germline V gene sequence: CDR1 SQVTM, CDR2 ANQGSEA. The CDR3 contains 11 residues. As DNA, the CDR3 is TGCAGCGTTGGGGGGGTCCGCGAAGCTTTCTTT. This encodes CSVGGVREAFF.

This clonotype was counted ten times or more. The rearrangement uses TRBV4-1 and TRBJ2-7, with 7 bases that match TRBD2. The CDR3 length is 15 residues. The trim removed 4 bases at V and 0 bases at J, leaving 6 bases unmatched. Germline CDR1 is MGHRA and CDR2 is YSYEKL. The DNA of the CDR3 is TGCGCCAGCAGCCCGGCAGCGGGGTTCTCCTACGAGCAGTACTTC. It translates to CASSPAAGFSYEQYF.

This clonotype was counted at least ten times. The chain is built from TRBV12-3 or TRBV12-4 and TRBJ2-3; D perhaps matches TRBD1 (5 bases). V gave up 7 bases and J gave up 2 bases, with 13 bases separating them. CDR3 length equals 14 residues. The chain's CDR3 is CASTWGADTDTQYF. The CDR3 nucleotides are TGTGCCAGCACCTGGGGCGCCGACACAGATACGCAGTATTTT.

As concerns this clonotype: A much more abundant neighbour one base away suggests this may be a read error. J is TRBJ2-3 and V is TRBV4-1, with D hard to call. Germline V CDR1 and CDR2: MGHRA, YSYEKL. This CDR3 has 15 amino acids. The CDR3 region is CASGQASTFTDTQYF. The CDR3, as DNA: TGCGCCAGCGGCCAAGCCAGTACTTTCACAGATACGCAGTATTTT.

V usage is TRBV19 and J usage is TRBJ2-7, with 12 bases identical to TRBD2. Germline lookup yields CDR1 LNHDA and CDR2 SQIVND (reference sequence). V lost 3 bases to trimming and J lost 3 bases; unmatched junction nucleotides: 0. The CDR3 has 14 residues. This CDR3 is CASSMTSGGYEQYF. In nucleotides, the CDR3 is TGTGCCAGTAGTATGACTAGCGGGGGCTACGAGCAGTACTTC.

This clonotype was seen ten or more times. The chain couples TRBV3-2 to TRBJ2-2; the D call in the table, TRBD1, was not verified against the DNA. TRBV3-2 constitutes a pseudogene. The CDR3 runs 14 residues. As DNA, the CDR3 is TGTGCCAGCAGCCCTGGGGTGAACACCGGGGAGCTGTTTTTT. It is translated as CASSPGVNTGELFF.

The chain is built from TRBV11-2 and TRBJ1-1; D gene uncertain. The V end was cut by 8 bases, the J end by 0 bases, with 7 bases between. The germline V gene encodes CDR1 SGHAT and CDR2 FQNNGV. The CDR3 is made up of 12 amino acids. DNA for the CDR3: TGTGCCAGCGCGATCTTGAACACTGAAGCTTTCTTT. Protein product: CASAILNTEAFF.

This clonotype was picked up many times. DNA of the CDR3: TGTGCCAGCAGCCAAGTATCAGGGGCGGACACTGAAGCTTTCTTT. This translates into CASSQVSGADTEAFF. The chain employs TRBV14 and TRBJ1-1; a possible D gene is TRBD1 (6 bases). V lost 1 base to trimming and J lost 3 bases, with 12 bases between them. Germline-derived CDR1 and CDR2 are SGHDN and FVKESK. The CDR3 length is 15 residues.